A single sample is the source of the 7 T cell receptor beta chains below, sequenced in a study of T cells in localized non-small cell lung cancer. Generated by immunoSEQ multiplex PCR, the TCRdb table keeps only in-frame clones and is missing some. The sample has around 30,000 clones, about four fifths seen once; the top ten hold roughly 16%. The sequences come from peripheral blood, collected before any cancer treatment. The receptors derive from a male donor older than 55 with stage III squamous cell lung carcinoma.

The V and J genes are TRBV6-1 and TRBJ2-7; TRBD1 agrees at 11 bases. The germline V gene has CDR1 MNHNS and CDR2 SASEGT. The V segment lost 6 bases and the J segment 5 bases; nucleotides outside the gene matches: 6. The CDR3 is made up of 14 amino acids. In nucleotides, the CDR3 is TGTGCCAGCAGAGGACAGGGGGCCCGCCACGAGCAGTACTTC. It yields the protein CASRGQGARHEQYF.

The chain combines TRBV25-1 with TRBJ1-4; D remains ambiguous. The V and J ends lost 3 bases and 4 bases respectively, with 12 bases between them. Germline V gene lookup returns CDR1 MGHDK and CDR2 SYGVNS. This CDR3 has 15 amino acids. The CDR3 loop reads CASSDYTAHNEKLFF. CDR3 sequence (DNA): TGTGCCAGCAGTGATTACACAGCTCATAATGAAAAACTGTTTTTT.

V and J are TRBV5-1 and TRBJ1-1, with 9 positions matching TRBD1. The length of the CDR3 is 15 residues. Trimming cost V 2 bases and J 5 bases; bases outside gene matches: 7. Germline lookup yields CDR1 SGHRS and CDR2 YFSETQ. Here the CDR3 reads CASSLNRGRWTEAFF. Here the CDR3 DNA reads TGCGCCAGCAGCTTAAACAGGGGGCGATGGACTGAAGCTTTCTTT.

This chain uses TRBV4-2 with TRBJ2-5; 10 nucleotides line up with TRBD2. The V gene end was trimmed by 2 bases and the J gene end by 2 bases; junction bases not matched to a gene: 11. This CDR3 has 18 amino acids. Per germline, CDR1 LGHNA and CDR2 YNFKEQ. The CDR3 here is CASSQLNFLSGGQETQYF. Here the CDR3 DNA reads TGTGCCAGCAGCCAACTGAACTTTCTTAGCGGGGGGCAAGAGACCCAGTACTTC.

The rearrangement links TRBV18 to TRBJ2-7; 10 bases fit TRBD1. Germline CDR1 and CDR2: KGHSH and LQKENI. V lost 4 bases and J lost 2; bases outside the gene matches: 5. The CDR3 covers 15 residues. The CDR3 loop is CASSQRQGATYEQYF. CDR3 coding DNA: TGTGCCAGCTCACAAAGACAGGGGGCCACCTACGAGCAGTACTTC.

This chain links TRBV18 with TRBJ2-5; D not resolved. Trimming pared 2 bases from V and 4 bases from J, leaving 8 bases between. Germline V gives CDR1 KGHSH, CDR2 LQKENI. CDR3 length equals 13 residues. CDR3 in DNA: TGTGCCAGCTCACCAAGGAGTCGAGAGACCCAGTACTTC. Its protein is CASSPRSRETQYF. Together with reference TRBV18 and TRBJ2-5, the CDR3 gives the full variable domain: NAGVMQNPRHLVRRRGQEARLRCSPMKGHSHVYWYRQLPEEGLKFMVYLQKENIIDESGMPKERFSAEFPKEGPSILRIQQVVRGDSAAYFCASSPRSRETQYFGPGTRLLVL.

This clone has more than one count but fewer than ten. J is TRBJ2-7 and V is TRBV5-8; TRBD2 might be the D (6 bases). This CDR3 comprises 13 residues. Trimming took 0 bases from V and 7 from J, leaving 11 bases between them. Germline V lookup: CDR1 SGHTS, CDR2 YDEGEE. This CDR3 is CASSLGSGQEQYF. DNA for the CDR3: TGTGCCAGCAGCTTGGGGAGCGGGCAAGAGCAGTACTTC.